The T cell receptor (beta chain) under discussion was sequenced for a study of Graves' ophthalmopathy and Graves' hyperthyroidism. This CDR3 region has 15 residues. V lost 5 bases to trimming and J lost 1 base, with 11 bases between them. The authors amplified TCR beta CDR3 regions from RNA transcripts. First-round RT-PCR with HTBI primers preceded a second-round multiplex PCR. Each CDR3 protein is one row after TCRdb ran MiXCR on the multiplex PCR reads. The sample includes more than 150,000 distinct CDR3 sequences, approximately 38% seen only once; the top ten take approximately 5.5%. The sequencing sample was made of peripheral blood. This TCR came from a woman in her thirties or forties with Graves' ophthalmopathy. The V call is TRBV12-3 or TRBV12-4, the J call TRBJ2-2; tentatively, D is TRBD2 (6 bases). CDR3 nucleotide sequence: TGTGCCAGCAGTCCGACAGCGGGGAACACCGGGGAGCTGTTTTTT. Translating it yields CASSPTAGNTGELFF.